Detailed here is one TCR beta chain. Antigen unknown. These data belong to a study of CXCR3-negative and CXCR3-positive naive CD8 T cells. Study-wide results and caveats: Comparison of naive CXCR3-negative and CXCR3-positive cells revealed similar TRBV-TRBJ usage, while memory cells differed. Naive cells positive for CXCR3 carried more hydrophobic TRB CDR3s than CXCR3-negative ones.

There are 18 residues in the CDR3. CDR1 and CDR2 from the germline V gene are MGHRA and YSYEKL. Libraries were UMI-labeled 5' RACE TRB cDNA. TCRdb reprocessed the 5' RACE reads and reports one entry per CDR3 protein, with no DNA. The sample spans roughly 71,000 distinct CDR3 sequences; the ten largest clones claim over 1.3%. The V gene is TRBV4-1, the J gene TRBJ2-7; the TCRdb call, TRBD2, lacks DNA for checking. The sequenced sample was naive CXCR3- CD8+ T cells from blood. Subset indicated: CD45RO-CCR7+CD27+CD95- naive CD8+ T cells lacking CXCR3 (TNR3-). The receptor comes from a human donor in good health. Some clones in this sample may be carry-over from other donors' samples. The chain's CDR3 is CASSQYGEGGGPFYEQYF.